Listed here is a single T cell receptor (beta chain). The antigen is not known. Template switching with 5'RACE generated the TCR cDNA and added a universal primer site and UMIs. MiXCR, run by TCRdb on the 5' RACE reads, gives a single entry per CDR3 protein. The sample includes about 500,000 distinct CDR3 sequences, about a sixth of them seen just once. The record originates from a study of T cells after yellow fever vaccination. Looking at the study overall: SMART-Seq v4 Ultra Low Input handled preparation of low-cell-number fractions.

This CDR3 spans 15 amino acids. The V and J ends lost 4 bases and 5 bases respectively, with 18 bases between them. Per germline, CDR1 SGHNT and CDR2 YYREEE (reference sequence). The study's findings and limits: Secondary responses were weaker yet peaked faster, day 5 versus 15. The bulk population could contribute abundant contaminating clonotypes to FACS-sorted repertoires.

The sequence was collected from a man younger than 30 who received the YFV17D yellow fever vaccine. The specimen comprised PBMCs, sampled 4 to 5 days after the first yellow fever vaccination. This chain uses TRBV5-4 with TRBJ2-5; D gene uncertain. The CDR3 coding sequence is TGTGCCAGCAGCCGGGTCTTCTCCAGAGGCGAGACCCAGTACTTC. This encodes CASSRVFSRGETQYF.